The clone carrying this T cell receptor beta chain was counted only a few times. Antigen specificity is unknown. The CDR3 is made up of 12 amino acids. V lost 3 bases to trimming and J lost 3 bases, with 6 bases between them. CDR1 SQVTM and CDR2 ANQGSEA come from the germline V gene. Only one heparinised blood draw was taken per donor, and its volume averaged about 116 mL. The sequenced template was cDNA made from the entire isolated RNA. Only in-frame clones appear in the TCRdb table, and some are missing; sequencing was by immunoSEQ multiplex PCR. The sample gives more than 300,000 clones, approximately 9.9% of which show up once; less than 1.2% is in the top ten. This entry is derived from a study of beta chain features in type 1 diabetes. Broader study findings: A moderate, significant TCRB CDR3 shortening appeared in type 1 diabetes across four CD4+ subsets. Within the patient group, naive, central memory and Treg TCRB repertoires appeared more similar to each other than within healthy donors. Here, the possible influence of HLA type (on TCRB rearrangement) remained unresolved.

This TCR was recovered from a young man with type 1 diabetes. What was sequenced was central memory CD4+ T cells from blood. The chain has TRBV29-1 and TRBJ1-3; D not resolved. The CDR3 region has the DNA TGCAGCGTTGATAGTGATGGAAACACCATATATTTT. This codes for CSVDSDGNTIYF.